This TCR beta chain was sequenced during a study of blood T cell repertoires in COVID-19. Per germline, CDR1 SGHNT and CDR2 YYREEE (reference sequence). CDR3 size: 15 residues. Trimming took 2 bases from V and 3 from J, leaving 14 bases between them. Repertoires were generated with immunoSEQ multiplex PCR, while TCRdb's copy carries only in-frame clones and drops some. In the table there are approximately 150,000 clones, approximately 88% of which are singletons. The source is a man between 65 and 85 years old with acute or convalescent COVID-19. This chain uses TRBV5-4 with TRBJ2-5, with a possible D match to TRBD1 (5 bases). Material: peripheral blood. The CDR3, as DNA: TGTGCCAGCAGCTTTTTTCAGGGTGACGAAGAGACCCAGTACTTC. As protein: CASSFFQGDEETQYF.